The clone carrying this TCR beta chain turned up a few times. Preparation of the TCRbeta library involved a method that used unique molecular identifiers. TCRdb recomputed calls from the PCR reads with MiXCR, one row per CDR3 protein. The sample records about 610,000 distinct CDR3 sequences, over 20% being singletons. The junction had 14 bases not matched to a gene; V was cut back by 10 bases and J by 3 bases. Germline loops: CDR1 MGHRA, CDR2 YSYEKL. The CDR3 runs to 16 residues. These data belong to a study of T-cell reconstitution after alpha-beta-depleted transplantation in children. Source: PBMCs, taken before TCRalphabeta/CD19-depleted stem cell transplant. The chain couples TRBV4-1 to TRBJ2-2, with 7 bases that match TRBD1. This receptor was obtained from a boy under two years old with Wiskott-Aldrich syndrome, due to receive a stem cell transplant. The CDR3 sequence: CATRKRQGEDTGELFF. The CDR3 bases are TGCGCCACACGAAAACGACAGGGAGAGGACACCGGGGAGCTGTTTTTT.